The present T cell receptor (beta chain) was sequenced within a study of identical twins. Each donor was a healthy Caucasian. V lost 6 bases to trimming and J lost 6 bases, with 15 bases between them. The CDR3 length is 15 residues. Each CDR3 protein gets one entry after TCRdb re-called the 5' RACE reads with MiXCR. The sample holds 200,000 to 300,000 distinct CDR3 sequences; over 9.5% are singletons and the top ten take less than 12%. The origin of this receptor is a man aged 50-60 years in good health. Input material: memory T cells sorted from blood. V gene TRBV12-3 or TRBV12-4 combines with J gene TRBJ1-6; no clear D. CDR3 protein: CASSDGRLTNSPLHF. The CDR3 DNA is TGTGCCAGCAGCGATGGGCGACTTACTAATTCACCCCTCCACTTT.